One and the same sample provided the 9 T cell receptor beta chains below, sequenced in a study of CD8 T cells in ankylosing spondylitis. TCRdb itself ran the 5' RACE reads through MiXCR, one entry per CDR3 protein. The sample carries a few hundred thousand distinct CDR3 sequences, over 15% recorded once. Sequences were obtained from blood, either unsorted or a sorted T cell fraction (not recorded which). These TCRs come from a male donor with ankylosing spondylitis or in good health (not recorded which).

This chain uses TRBV15 with TRBJ2-1, with D tentatively TRBD2 (6 bases). Between the trimmed V and J ends, which lost 7 bases and 3 bases, there was a span of 10 bases. CDR1 and CDR2 from the germline V gene are LNHNV and YYDKDF (reference sequence). CDR3 length equals 13 residues. This CDR3 is CATTEGLYNEQFF. DNA for the CDR3: TGTGCCACCACGGAGGGCCTCTACAATGAGCAGTTCTTC.

This clonotype turned up a few times. The chain couples TRBV7-9 to TRBJ2-3; 10 bases agree with TRBD2. CDR1 is SEHNR and CDR2 is FQNEAQ in the germline V gene (reference sequence). The CDR3 sequence is 17 residues long. J was trimmed by 5 bases and V by 5 bases; bases with no gene match: 13. CDR3 residues: CASSPPGTSAEEDTQYF. For the CDR3, the DNA is TGTGCCAGCAGCCCACCCGGGACTAGCGCGGAGGAAGATACGCAGTATTTT.

V gene TRBV20-1 combines with J gene TRBJ2-5; 8 positions match TRBD2. Germline loops: CDR1 DFQATT, CDR2 SNEGSKA (reference sequence). This CDR3 is 13 amino acids long. Unmatched junction bases numbered 7, after V lost 7 bases and J lost 3 bases. DNA for the CDR3: TGCAGTGGCAATACACTAGCGGAAGAGACCCAGTACTTC. It translates to CSGNTLAEETQYF.

This clonotype showed up many times. The chain is built from TRBV20-1 and TRBJ2-3; 8 nucleotides match TRBD2. Losses at the gene ends were 6 bases for V and 5 bases for J; bases not matched to a gene: 10. The CDR3 runs 14 residues. Germline V gene sequence: CDR1 DFQATT, CDR2 SNEGSKA (reference sequence). CDR3 DNA: TGCAGTGCAACCCATCGGGAGGGGGTAGATACGCAGTATTTT. Translating it yields CSATHREGVDTQYF.

The V and J genes are TRBV3-1 and TRBJ2-5, with 8 bases that match TRBD2. This CDR3 comprises 15 residues. Germline-derived CDR1 and CDR2 are LGHDT and YNNKEL (reference sequence). The V and J ends lost 4 bases and 3 bases, in that order; junction bases with no gene match: 7. Written as DNA, the CDR3 is TGTGCCAGCAGCCTACTCCGGGAGGGGAAAGAGACCCAGTACTTC. It encodes CASSLLREGKETQYF.

The chain is built from TRBV4-2 and TRBJ2-7; the match to TRBD2 covers 12 bases. Germline values: CDR1 LGHNA, CDR2 YNFKEQ. Unmatched junction bases numbered 5, after V lost 3 bases and J lost 5 bases. The CDR3 contains 15 residues. CDR3 sequence reads: CASSQTSGSFHEQYF. The CDR3 DNA reads as TGTGCCAGCAGCCAGACTAGCGGGAGCTTCCACGAGCAGTACTTC.

The V gene is TRBV7-2, the J gene TRBJ1-1; D unresolved. Germline V gene lookup returns CDR1 SGHTA and CDR2 FQGNSA. The CDR3 sequence is 14 residues long. V was pared by 5 bases and J by 5 bases, with 15 bases between. CDR3 coding DNA: TGTGCCAGCAGCCCGAATTCGGGTGGAACTGAAGCTTTCTTT. Translated, it gives CASSPNSGGTEAFF.

The J gene is TRBJ2-1, the V gene TRBV7-3; 10 positions match TRBD2. The CDR3 is made up of 15 amino acids. Trimming cost V 4 bases and J 9 bases; bases outside gene matches: 9. CDR1 SGHTA and CDR2 FQGTGA come from the germline V gene. Here the CDR3 DNA reads TGTGCCAGCAGCTGGACTAGCGGATCTGGGGGTGAGCAGTTCTTC. Its translation is CASSWTSGSGGEQFF.

This clonotype came up a few times. The V call is TRBV20-1, the J call TRBJ2-1; 8 bases are shared with TRBD2. The CDR3 consists of 13 residues. Germline trimming cut 5 bases from V and 4 bases from J; bases unmatched to any gene: 4. The V gene's germline CDR1 is DFQATT and CDR2 SNEGSKA (reference sequence). This CDR3 reads CSAPTSGYNEQFF. The DNA for the CDR3 is TGCAGTGCTCCAACTAGCGGATACAATGAGCAGTTCTTC.